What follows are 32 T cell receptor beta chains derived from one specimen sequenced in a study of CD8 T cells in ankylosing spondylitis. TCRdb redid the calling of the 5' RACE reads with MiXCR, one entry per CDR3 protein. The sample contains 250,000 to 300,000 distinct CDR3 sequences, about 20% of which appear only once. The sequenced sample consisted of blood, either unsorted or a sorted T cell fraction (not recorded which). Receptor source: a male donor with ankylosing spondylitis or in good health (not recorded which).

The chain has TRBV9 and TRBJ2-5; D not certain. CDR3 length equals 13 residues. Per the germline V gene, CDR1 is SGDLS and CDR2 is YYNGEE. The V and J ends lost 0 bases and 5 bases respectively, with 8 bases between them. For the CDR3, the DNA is TGTGCCAGCAGCGTAGAGCCACTGGAGACCCAGTACTTC. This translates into CASSVEPLETQYF.

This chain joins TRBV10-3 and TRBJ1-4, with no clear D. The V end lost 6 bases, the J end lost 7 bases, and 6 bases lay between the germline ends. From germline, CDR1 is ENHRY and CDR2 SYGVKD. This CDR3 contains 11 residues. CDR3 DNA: TGTGCCATCAGCCCAGGTGAAAAACTGTTTTTT. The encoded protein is CAISPGEKLFF.

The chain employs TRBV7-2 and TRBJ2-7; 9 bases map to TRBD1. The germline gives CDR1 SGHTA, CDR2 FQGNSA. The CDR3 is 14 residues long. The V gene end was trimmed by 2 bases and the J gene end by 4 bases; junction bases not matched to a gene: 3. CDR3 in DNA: TGTGCCAGCAGCTTACGGGACAGGGTTTACGAGCAGTACGTC. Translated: CASSLRDRVYEQYV.

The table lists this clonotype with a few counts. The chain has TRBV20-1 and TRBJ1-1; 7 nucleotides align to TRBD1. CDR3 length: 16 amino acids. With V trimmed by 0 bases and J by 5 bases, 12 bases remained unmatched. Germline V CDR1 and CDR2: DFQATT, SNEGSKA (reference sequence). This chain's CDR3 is CSAREGAGGHSTEAFF. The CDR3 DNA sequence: TGCAGTGCTAGAGAAGGAGCAGGGGGGCATAGTACTGAAGCTTTCTTT.

The CDR3 sequence: CSGRISGDEQFF. The CDR3 DNA reads TGCAGCGGTCGCATTAGCGGCGACGAGCAGTTCTTC. This chain links TRBV29-1 with TRBJ2-1; D perhaps matches TRBD2 (6 bases). The V end lost 7 bases, the J end lost 10 bases, and 17 bases lay between the germline ends. There are 12 residues in the CDR3. The germline V gene has CDR1 SQVTM and CDR2 ANQGSEA.

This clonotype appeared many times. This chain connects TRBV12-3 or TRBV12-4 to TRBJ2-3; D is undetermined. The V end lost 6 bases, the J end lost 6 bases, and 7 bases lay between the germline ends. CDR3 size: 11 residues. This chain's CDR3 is CASSPLDTQYF. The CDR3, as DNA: TGTGCCAGCAGCCCACTGGATACGCAGTATTTT.

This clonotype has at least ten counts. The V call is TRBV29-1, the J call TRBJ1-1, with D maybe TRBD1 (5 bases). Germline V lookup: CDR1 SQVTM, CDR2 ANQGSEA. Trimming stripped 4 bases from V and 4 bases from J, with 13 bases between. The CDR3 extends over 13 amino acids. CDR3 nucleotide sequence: TGCAGCGTTGCCAGGGAGGCTGCCACTGAAGCTTTCTTT. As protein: CSVAREAATEAFF. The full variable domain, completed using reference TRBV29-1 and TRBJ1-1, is SAVISQKPSRDICQRGTSLTIQCQVDSQVTMMFWYRQQPGQSLTLIATANQGSEATYESGFVIDKFPISRPNLTFSTLTVSNMSPEDSSIYLCSVAREAATEAFFGQGTRLTVV.

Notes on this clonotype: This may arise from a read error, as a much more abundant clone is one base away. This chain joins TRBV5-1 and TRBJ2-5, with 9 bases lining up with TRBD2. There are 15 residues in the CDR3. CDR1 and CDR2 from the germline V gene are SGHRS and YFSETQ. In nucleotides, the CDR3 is TGCGCCAACAGCTTAGGGACTAGCCGGGAAGAGACCCAGTACTTC. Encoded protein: CANSLGTSREETQYF.

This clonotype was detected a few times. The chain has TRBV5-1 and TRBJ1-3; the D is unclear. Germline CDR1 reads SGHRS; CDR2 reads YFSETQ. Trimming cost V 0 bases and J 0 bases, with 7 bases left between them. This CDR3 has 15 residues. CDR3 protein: CASSLEGRSGNTIYF. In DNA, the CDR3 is TGCGCCAGCAGCTTGGAAGGGCGCTCTGGAAACACCATATATTTT.

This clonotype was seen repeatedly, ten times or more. The CDR3 spells CASSLGPTQSYEQYV. The DNA for the CDR3 is TGTGCCAGCAGTCTCGGCCCCACCCAATCCTACGAGCAGTACGTC. The chain recombines TRBV28 with TRBJ2-7; no clear D. Trimming removed 5 bases from V and 1 base from J, with 15 bases in between. In germline, CDR1 is MDHEN, CDR2 SYDVKM. The CDR3 length is 15 residues.

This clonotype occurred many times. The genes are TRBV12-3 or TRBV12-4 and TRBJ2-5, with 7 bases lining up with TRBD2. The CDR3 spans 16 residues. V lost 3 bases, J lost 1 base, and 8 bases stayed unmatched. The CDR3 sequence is CASSFAGVGAQETQYF. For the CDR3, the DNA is TGTGCCAGCAGTTTTGCGGGGGTGGGAGCCCAAGAGACCCAGTACTTC.

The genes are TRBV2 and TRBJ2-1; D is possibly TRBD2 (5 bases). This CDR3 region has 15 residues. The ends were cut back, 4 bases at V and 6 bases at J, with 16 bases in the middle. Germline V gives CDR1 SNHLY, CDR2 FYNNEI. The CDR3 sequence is CASSGEGGGINEQFF. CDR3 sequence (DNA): TGTGCCAGCAGTGGTGAGGGCGGCGGTATCAATGAGCAGTTCTTC.

This CDR3 reads CASSRVGVGYGYTF. The CDR3 region has the DNA TGTGCCAGCAGTAGGGTAGGGGTAGGCTATGGCTACACCTTC. This chain connects TRBV6-1 to TRBJ1-2; weak D call: TRBD1 (5 bases). This CDR3 has 14 amino acids. The V gene's germline CDR1 is MNHNS and CDR2 SASEGT. Between the trimmed V and J ends, which lost 5 bases and 4 bases, there was a span of 14 bases.

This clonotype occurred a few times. CDR3 in DNA: TGTGCCAGCAGTTTCCCCGAAGCGGGGTTGAACACTGAAGCTTTCTTT. The encoded protein is CASSFPEAGLNTEAFF. The J gene is TRBJ1-1, the V gene TRBV6-2 or TRBV6-3; the D is unclear. The CDR3 runs 16 residues. Germline values: CDR1 MNHEY, CDR2 SVGEGT. V was trimmed by 4 bases and J by 0 bases, leaving 15 bases between them.

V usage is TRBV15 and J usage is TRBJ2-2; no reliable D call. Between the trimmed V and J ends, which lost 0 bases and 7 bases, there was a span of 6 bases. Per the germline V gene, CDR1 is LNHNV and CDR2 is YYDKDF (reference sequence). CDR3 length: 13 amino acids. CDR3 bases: TGTGCCACCAGCAGAGATAGTTTCGGGGAGCTGTTTTTT. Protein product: CATSRDSFGELFF.

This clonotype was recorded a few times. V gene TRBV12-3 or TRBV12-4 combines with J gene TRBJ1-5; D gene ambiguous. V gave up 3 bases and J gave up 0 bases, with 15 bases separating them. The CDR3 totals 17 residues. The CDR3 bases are TGTGCCAGCAGTTTGCGTAGCGGCGGGGATAGCAATCAGCCCCAGCATTTT. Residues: CASSLRSGGDSNQPQHF.

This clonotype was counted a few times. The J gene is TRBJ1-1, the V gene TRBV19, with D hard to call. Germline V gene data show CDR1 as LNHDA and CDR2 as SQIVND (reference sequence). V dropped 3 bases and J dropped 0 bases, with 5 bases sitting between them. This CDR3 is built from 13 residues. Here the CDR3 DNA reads TGTGCCAGTAGTATCGTACTGAACACTGAAGCTTTCTTT. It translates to CASSIVLNTEAFF.

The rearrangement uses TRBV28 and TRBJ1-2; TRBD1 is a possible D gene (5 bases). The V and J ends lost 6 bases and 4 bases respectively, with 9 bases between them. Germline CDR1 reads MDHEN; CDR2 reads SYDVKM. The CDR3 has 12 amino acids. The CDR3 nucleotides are TGTGCCAGCAGCCGACAGACCTATGGCTACACCTTC. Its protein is CASSRQTYGYTF.

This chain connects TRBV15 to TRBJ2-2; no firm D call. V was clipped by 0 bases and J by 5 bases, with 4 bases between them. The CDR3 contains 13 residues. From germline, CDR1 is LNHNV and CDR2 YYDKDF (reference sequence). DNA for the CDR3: TGTGCCACCAGCAGAGATATGACCGGGGAGCTGTTTTTT. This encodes CATSRDMTGELFF.

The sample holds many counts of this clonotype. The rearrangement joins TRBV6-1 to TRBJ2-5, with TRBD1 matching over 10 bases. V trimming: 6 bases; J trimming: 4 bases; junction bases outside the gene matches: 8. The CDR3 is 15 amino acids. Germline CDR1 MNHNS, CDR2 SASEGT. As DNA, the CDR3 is TGTGCCAGCAGGAAACCCGGGACAGGGGTAGAGACCCAGTACTTC. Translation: CASRKPGTGVETQYF.

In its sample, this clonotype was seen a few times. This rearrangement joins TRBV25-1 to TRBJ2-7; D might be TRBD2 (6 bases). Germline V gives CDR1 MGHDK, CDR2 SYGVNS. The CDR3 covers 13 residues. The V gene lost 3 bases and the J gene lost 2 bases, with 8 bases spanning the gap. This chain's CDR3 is CASSEEGTYEQYV. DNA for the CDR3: TGTGCCAGCAGTGAGGAGGGTACCTACGAGCAGTACGTC.

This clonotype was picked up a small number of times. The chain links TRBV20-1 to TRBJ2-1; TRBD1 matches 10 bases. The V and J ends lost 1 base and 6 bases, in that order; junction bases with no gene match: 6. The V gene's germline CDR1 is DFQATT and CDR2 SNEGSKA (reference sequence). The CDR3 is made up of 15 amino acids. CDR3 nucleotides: TGCAGTGCTAGAGTGTGGGACAGGGGAATCAATGAGCAGTTCTTC. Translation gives CSARVWDRGINEQFF.

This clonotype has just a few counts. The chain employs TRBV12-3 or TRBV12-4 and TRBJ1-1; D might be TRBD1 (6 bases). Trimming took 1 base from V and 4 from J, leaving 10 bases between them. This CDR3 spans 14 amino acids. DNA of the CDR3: TGTGCCAGCAGTTTAGTGTTAGGGGGCACTGAAGCTTTCTTT. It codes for CASSLVLGGTEAFF.

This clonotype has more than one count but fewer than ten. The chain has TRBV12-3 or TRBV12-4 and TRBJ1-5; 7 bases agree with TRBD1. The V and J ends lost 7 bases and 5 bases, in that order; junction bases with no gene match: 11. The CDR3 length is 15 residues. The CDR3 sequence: CASTIPGRGDQPQHF. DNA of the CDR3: TGTGCCAGCACCATCCCGGGCAGGGGGGATCAGCCCCAGCATTTT.

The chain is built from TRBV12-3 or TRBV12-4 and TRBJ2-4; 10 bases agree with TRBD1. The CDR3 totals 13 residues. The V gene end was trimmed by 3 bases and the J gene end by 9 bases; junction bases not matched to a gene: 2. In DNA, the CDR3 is TGTGCCAGCAGTTTCCGACAGGGGGCCATTCAGTACTTC. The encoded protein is CASSFRQGAIQYF.

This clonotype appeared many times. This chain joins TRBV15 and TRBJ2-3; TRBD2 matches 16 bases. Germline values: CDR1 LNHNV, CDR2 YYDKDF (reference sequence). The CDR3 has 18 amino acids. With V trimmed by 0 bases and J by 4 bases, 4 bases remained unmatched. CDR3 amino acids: CATSRDWGLAGGPDTQYF. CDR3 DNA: TGTGCCACCAGCAGAGATTGGGGACTAGCGGGAGGGCCAGATACGCAGTATTTT.

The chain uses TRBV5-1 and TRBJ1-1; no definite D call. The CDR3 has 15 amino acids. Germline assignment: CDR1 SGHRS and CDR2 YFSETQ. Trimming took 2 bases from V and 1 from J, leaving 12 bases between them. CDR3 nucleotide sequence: TGCGCCAGCAGCTTACGGGCAGGAACGAACACTGAAGCTTTCTTT. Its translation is CASSLRAGTNTEAFF.

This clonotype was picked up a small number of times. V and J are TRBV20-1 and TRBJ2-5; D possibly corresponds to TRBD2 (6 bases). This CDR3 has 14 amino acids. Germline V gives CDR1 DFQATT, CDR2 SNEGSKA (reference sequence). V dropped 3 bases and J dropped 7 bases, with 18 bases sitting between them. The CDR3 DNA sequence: TGCAGTGCTAGGGCCCGGGGAGGACCGGGGACCCAGTACTTC. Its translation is CSARARGGPGTQYF.

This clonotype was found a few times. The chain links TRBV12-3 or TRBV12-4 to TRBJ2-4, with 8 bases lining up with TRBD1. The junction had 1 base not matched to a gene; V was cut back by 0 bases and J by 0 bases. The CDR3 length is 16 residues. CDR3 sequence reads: CASSLAGTGAKNIQYF. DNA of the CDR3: TGTGCCAGCAGTTTAGCTGGGACAGGAGCCAAAAACATTCAGTACTTC.

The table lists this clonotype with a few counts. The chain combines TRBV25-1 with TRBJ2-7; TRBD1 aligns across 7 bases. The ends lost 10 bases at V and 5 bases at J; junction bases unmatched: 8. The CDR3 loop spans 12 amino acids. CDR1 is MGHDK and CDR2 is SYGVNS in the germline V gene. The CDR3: CANLTGPDEQYV. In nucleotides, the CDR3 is TGTGCCAATTTGACAGGGCCAGACGAGCAGTACGTC.

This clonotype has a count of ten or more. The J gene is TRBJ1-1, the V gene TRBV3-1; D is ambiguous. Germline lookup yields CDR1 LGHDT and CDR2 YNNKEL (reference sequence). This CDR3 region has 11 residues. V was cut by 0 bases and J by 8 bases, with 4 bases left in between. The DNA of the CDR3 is TGTGCCAGCAGCCAAGAGCTGGAAGCTTTCTTT. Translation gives CASSQELEAFF.

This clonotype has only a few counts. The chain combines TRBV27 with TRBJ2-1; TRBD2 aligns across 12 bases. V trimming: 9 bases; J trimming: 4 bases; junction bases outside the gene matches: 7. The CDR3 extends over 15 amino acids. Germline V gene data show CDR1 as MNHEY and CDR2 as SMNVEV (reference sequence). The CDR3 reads CASKTSGRGYNEQFF. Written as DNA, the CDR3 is TGTGCCAGTAAGACTAGCGGGAGAGGATACAATGAGCAGTTCTTC.